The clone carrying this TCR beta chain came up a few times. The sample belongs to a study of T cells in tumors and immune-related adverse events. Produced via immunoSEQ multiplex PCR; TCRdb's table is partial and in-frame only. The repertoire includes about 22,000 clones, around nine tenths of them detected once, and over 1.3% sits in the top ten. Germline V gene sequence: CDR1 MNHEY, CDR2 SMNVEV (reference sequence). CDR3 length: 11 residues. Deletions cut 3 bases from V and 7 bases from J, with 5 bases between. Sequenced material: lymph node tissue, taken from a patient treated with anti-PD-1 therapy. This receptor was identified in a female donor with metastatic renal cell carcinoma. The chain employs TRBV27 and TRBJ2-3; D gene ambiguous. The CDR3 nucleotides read TGTGCCAGCAGTTTGGGGTATACGCAGTATTTT. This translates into CASSLGYTQYF.